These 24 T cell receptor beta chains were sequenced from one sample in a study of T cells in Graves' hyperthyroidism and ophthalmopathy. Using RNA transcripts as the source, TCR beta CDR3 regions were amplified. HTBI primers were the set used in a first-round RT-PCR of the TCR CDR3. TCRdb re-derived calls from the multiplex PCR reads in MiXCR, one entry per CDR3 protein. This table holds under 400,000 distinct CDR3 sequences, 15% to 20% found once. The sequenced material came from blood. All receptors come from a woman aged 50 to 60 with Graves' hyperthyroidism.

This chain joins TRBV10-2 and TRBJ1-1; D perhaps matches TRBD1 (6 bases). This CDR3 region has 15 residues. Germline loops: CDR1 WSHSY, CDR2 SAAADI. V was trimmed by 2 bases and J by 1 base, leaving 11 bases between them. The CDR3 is CASSEVGRGNTEAFF. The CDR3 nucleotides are TGCGCCAGCAGTGAGGTCGGCAGGGGGAACACTGAAGCTTTCTTT.

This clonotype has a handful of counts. CDR3 bases: TGCGCCAGCAGCTTTCAAACGGGGAACACCGGGGAGCTGTTTTTT. This gives the protein CASSFQTGNTGELFF. The J gene is TRBJ2-2, the V gene TRBV5-1; D is unclear. The CDR3 totals 15 residues. Germline CDR1 is SGHRS and CDR2 is YFSETQ. The V end was cut by 2 bases, the J end by 1 base, with 9 bases between.

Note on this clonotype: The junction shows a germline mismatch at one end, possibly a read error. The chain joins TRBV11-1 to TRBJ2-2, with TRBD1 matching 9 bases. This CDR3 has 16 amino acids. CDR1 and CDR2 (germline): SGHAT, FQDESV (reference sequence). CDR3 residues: CASSPGTGSPTGELVF. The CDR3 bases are TGTGCCAGCAGCCCAGGGACAGGGAGTCCCACCGGGGAGCTGGTTTTT.

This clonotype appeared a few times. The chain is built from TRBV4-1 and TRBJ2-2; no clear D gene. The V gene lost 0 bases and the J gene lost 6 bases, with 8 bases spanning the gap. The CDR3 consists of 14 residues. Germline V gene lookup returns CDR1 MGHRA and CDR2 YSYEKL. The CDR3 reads CASSQDPGPGELFF. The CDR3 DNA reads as TGCGCCAGCAGCCAAGATCCGGGCCCCGGGGAGCTGTTTTTT.

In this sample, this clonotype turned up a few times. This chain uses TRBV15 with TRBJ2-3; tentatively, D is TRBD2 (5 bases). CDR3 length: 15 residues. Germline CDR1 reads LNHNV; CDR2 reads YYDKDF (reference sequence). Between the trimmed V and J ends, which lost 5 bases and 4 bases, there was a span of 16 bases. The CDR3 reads CATSQSGRDPDTQYF. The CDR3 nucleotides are TGTGCCACCAGCCAGAGCGGTAGAGACCCAGATACGCAGTATTTT.

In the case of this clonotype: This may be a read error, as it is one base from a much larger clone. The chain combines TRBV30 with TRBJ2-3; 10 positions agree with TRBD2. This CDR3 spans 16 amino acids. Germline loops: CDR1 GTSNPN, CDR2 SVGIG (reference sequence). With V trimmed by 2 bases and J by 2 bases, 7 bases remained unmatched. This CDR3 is CAWSLAGGSFTDTQYF. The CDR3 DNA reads TGTGCCTGGAGTTTAGCGGGGGGATCGTTCACAGATACGCAGTATTTT.

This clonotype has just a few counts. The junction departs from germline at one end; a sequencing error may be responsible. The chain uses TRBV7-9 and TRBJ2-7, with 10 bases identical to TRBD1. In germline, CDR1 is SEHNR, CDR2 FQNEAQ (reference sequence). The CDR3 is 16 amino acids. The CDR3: CASSLVGQGGSSEQYF. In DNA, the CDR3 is TGTGCCAGCAGCTTAGTTGGACAGGGGGGGTCCTCCGAGCAGTACTTC.

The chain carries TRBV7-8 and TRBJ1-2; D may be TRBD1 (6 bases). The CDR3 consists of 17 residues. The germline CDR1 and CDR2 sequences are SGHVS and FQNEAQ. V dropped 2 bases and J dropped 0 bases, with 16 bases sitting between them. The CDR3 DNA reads TGTGCCAGCAGCTTAAGGGGCCAGGGGCCCCCTAACTATGGCTACACCTTC. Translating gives CASSLRGQGPPNYGYTF. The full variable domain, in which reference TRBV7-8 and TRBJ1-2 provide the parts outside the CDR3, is GAGVSQSPRYKVAKRGQDVALRCDPISGHVSLFWYQQALGQGPEFLTYFQNEAQLDKSGLPSDRFFAERPEGSVSTLKIQRTQQEDSAVYLCASSLRGQGPPNYGYTFGSGTRLTVV.

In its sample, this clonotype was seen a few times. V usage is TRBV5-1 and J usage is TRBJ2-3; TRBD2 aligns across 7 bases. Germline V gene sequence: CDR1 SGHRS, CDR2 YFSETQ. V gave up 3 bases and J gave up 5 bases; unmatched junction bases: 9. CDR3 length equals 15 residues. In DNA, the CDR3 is TGCGCCAGCAGCTCGACGCGGGAGTCGGGAGATACGCAGTATTTT. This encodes CASSSTRESGDTQYF. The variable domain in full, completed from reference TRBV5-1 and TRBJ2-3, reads KAGVTQTPRYLIKTRGQQVTLSCSPISGHRSVSWYQQTPGQGLQFLFEYFSETQRNKGNFPGRFSGRQFSNSRSEMNVSTLELGDSALYLCASSSTRESGDTQYFGPGTRLTVL.

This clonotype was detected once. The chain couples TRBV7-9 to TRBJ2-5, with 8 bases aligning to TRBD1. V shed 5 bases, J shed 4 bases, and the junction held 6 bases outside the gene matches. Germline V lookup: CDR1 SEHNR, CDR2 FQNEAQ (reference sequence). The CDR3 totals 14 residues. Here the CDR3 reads CASSRQGNRETQYF. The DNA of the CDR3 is TGTGCCAGCAGCCGACAGGGGAATCGAGAGACCCAGTACTTC. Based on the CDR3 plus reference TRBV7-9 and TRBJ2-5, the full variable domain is DTGVSQNPRHKITKRGQNVTFRCDPISEHNRLYWYRQTLGQGPEFLTYFQNEAQLEKSRLLSDRFSAERPKGSFSTLEIQRTEQGDSAMYLCASSRQGNRETQYFGPGTRLLVL.

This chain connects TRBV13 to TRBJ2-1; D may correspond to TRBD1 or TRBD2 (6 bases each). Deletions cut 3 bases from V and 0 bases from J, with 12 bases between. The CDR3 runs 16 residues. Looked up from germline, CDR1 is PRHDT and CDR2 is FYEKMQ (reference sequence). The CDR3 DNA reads TGTGCCAGCAGCTTGGGGGGCATCAGCTCCTACAATGAGCAGTTCTTC. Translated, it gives CASSLGGISSYNEQFF.

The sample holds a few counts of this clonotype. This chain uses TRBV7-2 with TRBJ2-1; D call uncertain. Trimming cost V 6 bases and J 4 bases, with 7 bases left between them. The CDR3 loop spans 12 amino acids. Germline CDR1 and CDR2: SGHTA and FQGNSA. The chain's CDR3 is CASSSWYNEQFF. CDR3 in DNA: TGTGCCAGCAGTTCCTGGTACAATGAGCAGTTCTTC.

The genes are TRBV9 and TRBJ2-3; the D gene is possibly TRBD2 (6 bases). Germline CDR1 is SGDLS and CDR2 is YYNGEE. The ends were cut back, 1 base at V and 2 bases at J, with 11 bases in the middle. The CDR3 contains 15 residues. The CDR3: CASSVFASATDTQYF. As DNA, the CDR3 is TGTGCCAGCAGCGTATTCGCTAGCGCCACAGATACGCAGTATTTT.

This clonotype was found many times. The CDR3 nucleotides read TGTGCCAGCAGCTTGGACCAGTTTAGCGAGACCCAGTACTTC. It codes for CASSLDQFSETQYF. The rearrangement uses TRBV7-9 and TRBJ2-5; no clear D gene. In germline, CDR1 is SEHNR, CDR2 FQNEAQ (reference sequence). CDR3 length: 14 amino acids. V shed 3 bases and J shed 5 bases, with 13 bases lying between them.

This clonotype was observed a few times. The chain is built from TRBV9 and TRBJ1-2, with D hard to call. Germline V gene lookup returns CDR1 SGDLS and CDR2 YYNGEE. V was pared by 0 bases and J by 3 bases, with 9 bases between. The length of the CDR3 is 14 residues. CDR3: CASSVGFGDYGYTF. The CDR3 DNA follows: TGTGCCAGCAGCGTAGGTTTCGGAGACTATGGCTACACCTTC.

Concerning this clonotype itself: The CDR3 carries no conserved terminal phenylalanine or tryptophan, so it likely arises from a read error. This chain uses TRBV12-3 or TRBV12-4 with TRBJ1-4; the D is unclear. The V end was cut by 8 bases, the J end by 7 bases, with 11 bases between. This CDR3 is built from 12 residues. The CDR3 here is CASRDPGEKLFS. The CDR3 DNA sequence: TGTGCCAGCCGGGATCCAGGTGAAAAACTGTTTTCT.

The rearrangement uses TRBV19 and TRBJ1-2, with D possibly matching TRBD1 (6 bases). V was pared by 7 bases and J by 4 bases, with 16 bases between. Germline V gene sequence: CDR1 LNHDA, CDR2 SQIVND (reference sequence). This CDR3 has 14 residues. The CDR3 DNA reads TGTGCCAGTATTCCAAGAACAGGGAGCTATGGCTACACCTTC. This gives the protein CASIPRTGSYGYTF.

CDR3 residues: CASSFLQGRGPGELFF. In nucleotides, the CDR3 is TGTGCCAGCAGTTTTTTACAAGGGAGGGGACCCGGGGAGCTGTTTTTT. The chain is built from TRBV12-3 or TRBV12-4 and TRBJ2-2, with TRBD2 matching over 7 bases. CDR3 length equals 16 residues. The ends lost 3 bases at V and 6 bases at J; junction bases unmatched: 10.

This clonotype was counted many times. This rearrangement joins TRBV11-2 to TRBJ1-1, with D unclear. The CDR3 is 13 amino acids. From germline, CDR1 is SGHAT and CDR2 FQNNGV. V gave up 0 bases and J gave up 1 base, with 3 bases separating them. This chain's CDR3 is CASSLDRNTEAFF. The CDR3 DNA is TGTGCCAGCAGCTTAGACAGGAACACTGAAGCTTTCTTT.

The CDR3 sequence: CSAVRGRDYGYTF. CDR3 bases: TGCAGTGCGGTCAGGGGGAGAGACTATGGCTACACCTTC. This chain joins TRBV20-1 and TRBJ1-2; the match to TRBD1 covers 7 bases. This CDR3 is built from 13 residues. Germline CDR1 DFQATT, CDR2 SNEGSKA (reference sequence). After removal of 6 bases from V and 3 bases from J, the junction contained 7 bases not matched to a gene.

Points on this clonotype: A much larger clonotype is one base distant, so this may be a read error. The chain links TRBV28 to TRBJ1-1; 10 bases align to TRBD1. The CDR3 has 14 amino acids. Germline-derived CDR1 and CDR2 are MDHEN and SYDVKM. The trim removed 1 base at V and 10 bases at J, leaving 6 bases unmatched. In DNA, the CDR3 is TGTGCCAGCAGTTTATTTAGACAGGGGGCTGGAGCTTTCTTT. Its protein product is CASSLFRQGAGAFF.

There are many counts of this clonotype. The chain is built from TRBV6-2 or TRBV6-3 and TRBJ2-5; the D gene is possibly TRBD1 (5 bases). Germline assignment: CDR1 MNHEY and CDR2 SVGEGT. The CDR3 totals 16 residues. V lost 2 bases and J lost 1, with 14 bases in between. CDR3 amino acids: CASSYGQTAGQETQYF. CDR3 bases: TGTGCCAGCAGTTACGGACAAACTGCTGGCCAAGAGACCCAGTACTTC.

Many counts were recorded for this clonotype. The CDR3, as DNA: TGTGCCAGCAGGGGCGGGGGGTTATATAGCACAGATACGCAGTATTTT. Translating gives CASRGGGLYSTDTQYF. V gene TRBV2 combines with J gene TRBJ2-3, with 8 positions matching TRBD2. The junction had 8 bases not matched to a gene; V was cut back by 6 bases and J by 0 bases. From germline, CDR1 is SNHLY and CDR2 FYNNEI. This CDR3 has 16 amino acids.

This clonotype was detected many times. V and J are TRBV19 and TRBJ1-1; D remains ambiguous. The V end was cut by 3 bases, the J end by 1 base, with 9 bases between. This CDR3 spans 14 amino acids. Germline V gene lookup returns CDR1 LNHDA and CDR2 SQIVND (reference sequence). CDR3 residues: CASSIPRRNTEAFF. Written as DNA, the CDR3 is TGTGCCAGTAGTATCCCCAGGAGGAACACTGAAGCTTTCTTT.